The 16 T cell receptor beta chains below come from one sample, sequenced in a study of CDR3 diversity in severe acne. TCRdb processed the PCR reads anew with MiXCR; each CDR3 protein has one entry. The sample has tens of thousands of distinct CDR3 sequences; 51% are singletons. The sequenced material came from blood. The source of these receptors is a male donor in good health, without acne.

This clonotype was found a few times. The rearrangement joins TRBV5-5 to TRBJ1-2; 11 bases are a match to TRBD1. CDR1 and CDR2 (germline): SGHKS, YYEKEE (reference sequence). The length of the CDR3 is 15 residues. Trimming removed 6 bases from V and 3 bases from J; junction bases left unmatched: 7. CDR3 DNA: TGTGCCAGCACCAAAAGGGACAGGGGGTACTATGGCTACACCTTC. Its translation is CASTKRDRGYYGYTF.

This clonotype showed up just a few times. The V call is TRBV2, the J call TRBJ1-4, with TRBD1 identical over 7 bases. Trimming took 4 bases from V and 2 from J; bases not matched to a gene: 13. This CDR3 comprises 18 residues. Germline CDR1 reads SNHLY; CDR2 reads FYNNEI. CDR3 nucleotide sequence: TGTGCCAGCAGTGTCCGGGACAGTTCTCCTTGGACTAATGAAAAACTGTTTTTT. Encoded protein: CASSVRDSSPWTNEKLFF.

The chain uses TRBV7-2 and TRBJ1-2; D may be TRBD1 (5 bases). Trimming stripped 5 bases from V and 8 bases from J, with 15 bases between. This CDR3 comprises 13 residues. Germline loops: CDR1 SGHTA, CDR2 FQGNSA. CDR3 nucleotides: TGTGCCAGCAGCCTCGGACCGGGGACCGGCTACACCTTC. This encodes CASSLGPGTGYTF. Full variable domain (rest looked up from reference TRBV7-2 and TRBJ1-2): GAGVSQSPSNKVTEKGKDVELRCDPISGHTALYWYRQSLGQGLEFLIYFQGNSAPDKSGLPSDRFSAERTGGSVSTLTIQRTQQEDSAVYLCASSLGPGTGYTFGSGTRLTVV.

This clonotype was found many times. The J gene is TRBJ2-7, the V gene TRBV5-1, with 7 bases identical to TRBD2. Trimming cost V 0 bases and J 1 base; bases outside gene matches: 7. Germline V lookup: CDR1 SGHRS, CDR2 YFSETQ. This CDR3 has 16 residues. The DNA for the CDR3 is TGCGCCAGCAGCTTGGTGGGGGGGTCAGGATCCTACGAGCAGTACTTC. Its translation is CASSLVGGSGSYEQYF.

This clonotype occurred many times. V usage is TRBV19 and J usage is TRBJ2-7; the D gene is possibly TRBD2 (5 bases). Trimming removed 6 bases from V and 5 bases from J, with 11 bases in between. CDR1 is LNHDA and CDR2 is SQIVND in the germline V gene (reference sequence). The CDR3 sequence is 12 residues long. The DNA for the CDR3 is TGTGCCAGTAGCCCGGACTTTAACGAGCAGTACTTC. Amino acid sequence: CASSPDFNEQYF.

With regard to this clonotype: Sequence at one end of the junction differs from germline and may be a read error. The chain links TRBV6-6 to TRBJ2-7, with 11 positions matching TRBD1. The CDR3 contains 15 residues. Germline lookup yields CDR1 MNHNY and CDR2 SVGAGI (reference sequence). CDR3 sequence reads: CASSKGTGGTGELYF. The CDR3 DNA is TGTGCCAGCAGCAAGGGGACAGGGGGGACCGGGGAGCTGTACTTC.

This clonotype came up many times. The CDR3 here is CASSYSFLTLGPDTQYF. DNA for the CDR3: TGTGCCAGCAGTTACTCCTTCCTAACCCTAGGTCCAGATACGCAGTATTTT. J is TRBJ2-3 and V is TRBV6-5, with unresolved D. The V end lost 0 bases, the J end lost 4 bases, and 17 bases lay between the germline ends. Germline V lookup: CDR1 MNHEY, CDR2 SVGAGI. The CDR3 is made up of 17 amino acids.

The J gene is TRBJ2-3, the V gene TRBV5-1, with D perhaps being TRBD1 or TRBD2 (5 bases each). Germline CDR1 reads SGHRS; CDR2 reads YFSETQ. This CDR3 region has 15 residues. V was cut by 0 bases and J by 4 bases, with 12 bases left in between. This chain's CDR3 is CASSLGGTRADTQYF. The CDR3 coding sequence is TGCGCCAGCAGCTTGGGGGGGACGAGGGCAGATACGCAGTATTTT.

This clonotype was detected many times. The V call is TRBV4-1, the J call TRBJ2-5; D perhaps matches TRBD1 (6 bases). V lost 0 bases and J lost 5, with 10 bases in between. The CDR3 covers 14 residues. The V gene's germline CDR1 is MGHRA and CDR2 YSYEKL. CDR3 nucleotide sequence: TGCGCCAGCAGCCAAGAGGGGACAAGGGAGACCCAGTACTTC. This sequence encodes CASSQEGTRETQYF.

In this sample, this clonotype turned up once. The chain combines TRBV19 with TRBJ1-4; 9 bases match TRBD1. Germline values: CDR1 LNHDA, CDR2 SQIVND (reference sequence). The CDR3 is 15 residues long. Germline trimming cut 5 bases from V and 6 bases from J; bases unmatched to any gene: 7. The CDR3 coding sequence is TGTGCCAGTAGTCCCCAGGACAGGGGCGATGAAAAACTGTTTTTT. It codes for CASSPQDRGDEKLFF.

This clonotype was seen many times. A much larger clone lies one base from this, so it may be a read error. The rearrangement joins TRBV18 to TRBJ2-3, with no clear D. CDR1 is KGHSH and CDR2 is LQKENI in the germline V gene. This CDR3 has 16 amino acids. The chain's CDR3 is CASPPSHSPSTDTQYF. The CDR3 bases are TGTGCCAGCCCACCATCCCACTCTCCTAGCACAGATACGCAGTATTTT.

The chain employs TRBV14 and TRBJ2-7; 11 nucleotides align to TRBD2. The CDR3 runs to 15 residues. CDR1 and CDR2 (germline): SGHDN, FVKESK. V shed 3 bases and J 5 bases; nucleotides not matched to a gene: 6. The CDR3 reads CASSQIAGGPDEQYF. In nucleotides, the CDR3 is TGTGCCAGCAGCCAGATAGCGGGAGGGCCGGACGAGCAGTACTTC.

This clonotype is termed medium-sized. The chain has TRBV5-6 and TRBJ2-5, with TRBD1 identical over 9 bases. CDR1 SGHDT and CDR2 YYEEEE come from the germline V gene. With V trimmed by 1 base and J by 9 bases, 10 bases remained unmatched. This CDR3 spans 15 amino acids. The CDR3 here is CASSLRTGAPGAQYF. The CDR3 DNA is TGTGCCAGCAGCTTGAGGACAGGGGCACCTGGGGCCCAGTACTTC.

A single count supports this clonotype. The chain has TRBV24-1 and TRBJ1-1; D perhaps matches TRBD1 (6 bases). The CDR3 sequence is 13 residues long. V lost 10 bases and J 1 base, leaving 12 bases between the germline ends. Germline V gene data show CDR1 as KGHDR and CDR2 as SFDVKD. The CDR3 protein is CATGRGSNTEAFF. DNA of the CDR3: TGTGCCACAGGGAGGGGGTCGAACACTGAAGCTTTCTTT.

The rearrangement uses TRBV7-8 and TRBJ2-7; the D is unclear. The CDR3 contains 16 residues. The ends were cut back, 5 bases at V and 5 bases at J, with 22 bases in the middle. CDR1 is SGHVS and CDR2 is FQNEAQ in the germline V gene. CDR3 loop: CASSQVSPLGGDEQYF. In DNA, the CDR3 is TGTGCCAGCAGCCAAGTTAGCCCGCTGGGTGGCGACGAGCAGTACTTC.

This clonotype has at least ten counts. The chain carries TRBV19 and TRBJ1-2, with D unresolved. This CDR3 has 14 amino acids. Germline V gives CDR1 LNHDA, CDR2 SQIVND (reference sequence). V dropped 4 bases and J dropped 6 bases, with 15 bases sitting between them. CDR3: CASSTGPRLDGYTF. In DNA form, the CDR3 reads TGTGCCAGTAGTACCGGACCGAGACTAGATGGCTACACCTTC.